The next 6 T cell receptor beta chains were all read from a single sample in a study of T cell responses to AZD1222 COVID-19 vaccine. Assay: immunoSEQ multiplex PCR; the TCRdb copy retains only in-frame clones and omits some. The data show roughly 130,000 clones, around 94% seen once. The material was peripheral blood, obtained on day 0 of AZD1222 vaccination. Source of these receptors: an adult in good health.

The rearrangement joins TRBV6-5 to TRBJ1-3; no firm D call. The CDR3 covers 14 residues. Trimming removed 6 bases from V and 0 bases from J, with 9 bases in between. Looked up from germline, CDR1 is MNHEY and CDR2 is SVGAGI. CDR3 region: CASSPGVSGNTIYF. The DNA of the CDR3 is TGTGCCAGCAGCCCCGGAGTCTCTGGAAACACCATATATTTT.

The chain carries TRBV5-1 and TRBJ2-7; TRBD2 matches at 7 bases. Per germline, CDR1 SGHRS and CDR2 YFSETQ. Trimming at V came to 4 bases and at J to 2 bases, leaving 3 bases not matched to a gene. The CDR3 contains 13 residues. The CDR3 DNA is TGCGCCAGCAGCGTAGGGACTACCTACGAGCAGTACTTC. It specifies CASSVGTTYEQYF. Complete variable domain (other parts from reference TRBV5-1 and TRBJ2-7): KAGVTQTPRYLIKTRGQQVTLSCSPISGHRSVSWYQQTPGQGLQFLFEYFSETQRNKGNFPGRFSGRQFSNSRSEMNVSTLELGDSALYLCASSVGTTYEQYFGPGTRLTVT.

V gene TRBV5-6 combines with J gene TRBJ1-5; D ambiguous. With 1 base removed from V and 4 bases from J, the gap between germline ends came to 15 bases. This CDR3 has 16 amino acids. Germline assignment: CDR1 SGHDT and CDR2 YYEEEE. The DNA of the CDR3 is TGTGCCAGCAGCTTGACGACACTGGAGGGTAATCAGCCCCAGCATTTT. Residues: CASSLTTLEGNQPQHF.

The J gene is TRBJ2-5, the V gene TRBV14, with D tentatively TRBD2 (5 bases). CDR3 size: 13 residues. Germline V gene lookup returns CDR1 SGHDN and CDR2 FVKESK. Trimming pared 1 base from V and 4 bases from J, leaving 7 bases between. This chain's CDR3 is CASSQVAGETQYF. The CDR3 nucleotides read TGTGCCAGCAGCCAAGTGGCGGGAGAGACCCAGTACTTC.

This chain links TRBV27 with TRBJ1-2, with 8 bases matching TRBD1. The V segment lost 3 bases and the J segment 8 bases; nucleotides outside the gene matches: 2. CDR3 length: 12 amino acids. Looked up from germline, CDR1 is MNHEY and CDR2 is SMNVEV (reference sequence). The CDR3 region has the DNA TGTGCCAGCAGTTTGGACAGGGTAGGCTACACCTTC. Its translation: CASSLDRVGYTF.

This clone was recorded once. The CDR3 spells CASSQNIGLAGRRNEQFF. The CDR3 DNA reads as TGCGCCAGCAGCCAAAACATCGGACTAGCGGGGCGCCGGAATGAGCAGTTCTTC. This chain connects TRBV4-3 to TRBJ2-1; 12 positions match TRBD2. The CDR3 runs 18 residues. Germline CDR1 LGHNA, CDR2 YSLEER. J gave up 7 bases and V 2 bases, and 12 bases lay outside the gene matches.